This T cell receptor (beta chain) was obtained from a study of cytomegalovirus exposure and HLA in healthy donors. CDR3 length: 15 amino acids. The trim removed 4 bases at V and 4 bases at J, leaving 6 bases unmatched. The germline gives CDR1 MDHEN, CDR2 SYDVKM. Findings and caveats of the study: In an earlier analysis, about 90% or about 30%: the productive usage of most TCR beta V segments. Rates of TCR association differed by HLA locus in a later analysis, with DRB1 highest and HLA-C lowest. The authors later linked a missense DCLRE1C variant to TCR beta V- and J-gene trimming.

Comment on this clone: Its specificity is unknown.

Primers: 60 Vbeta forward and 13 Jbeta reverse. As processed by the authors: A later analysis counted some 87 million unique TCR beta chains, about 10 million shared. Sequenced by immunoSEQ multiplex PCR; TCRdb stores in-frame clones only, minus some. V and J calls and clone size are given by that table; D and trimming were obtained from the DNA. Altogether about 180,000 clones are present, more than 60% being singletons, with the ten largest covering more than 3.5%. The TCR was taken from a woman aged 60-70 years in good health and CMV-seropositive. The genes are TRBV28 and TRBJ1-5, with 8 bases identical to TRBD1. The material sequenced was PBMCs. The CDR3: CASSSTGGLNQPQHF. DNA of the CDR3: TGTGCCAGCAGTTCTACAGGGGGACTTAATCAGCCCCAGCATTTT.